These 19 T cell receptor beta chains originate from one sample sequenced in a study of cytomegalovirus exposure and HLA in healthy donors. The PCR contained 60 Vbeta and 13 Jbeta primers. The table came from immunoSEQ multiplex PCR; TCRdb's copy has only in-frame clones and leaves some out. Of around 300,000 clones detected, roughly 70% appear once; the ten largest clones hold under 2.5%. The sample comprised PBMCs. The receptors derive from a female donor in good health and CMV-seronegative.

V and J are TRBV10-1 and TRBJ2-3; perhaps TRBD1 as D (6 bases). The germline V gene encodes CDR1 WNHNN and CDR2 SYGVQD (reference sequence). CDR3 length: 14 residues. With 2 bases removed from V and 5 bases from J, the gap between germline ends came to 11 bases. CDR3 in amino acids: CASSEPTGGDTQYF. In nucleotides, the CDR3 is TGCGCCAGCAGTGAGCCGACAGGCGGAGATACGCAGTATTTT.

This clone was detected only a few times. The chain employs TRBV7-6 and TRBJ1-5; possible D gene TRBD1, 5 bases. The CDR3 covers 18 residues. Looked up from germline, CDR1 is SGHVS and CDR2 is FNYEAQ. V dropped 5 bases and J dropped 5 bases, with 25 bases sitting between them. CDR3 DNA sequence: TGTGCCAGCAGCCCCCTCCCAGGGTCTACATCACCTTATCAGCCCCAGCATTTT. Translated, it gives CASSPLPGSTSPYQPQHF.

This clone appeared once. This sequence joins TRBV7-2 and TRBJ2-1; the match to TRBD2 covers 9 bases. The CDR3 has 15 residues. From germline, CDR1 is SGHTA and CDR2 FQGNSA. The trim removed 3 bases at V and 3 bases at J, leaving 3 bases unmatched. CDR3 DNA: TGTGCCAGCAGCTTCCAGCGGGAGGTCTACAATGAGCAGTTCTTC. It encodes CASSFQREVYNEQFF. The complete variable domain, with remaining parts taken from reference TRBV7-2 and TRBJ2-1, reads GAGVSQSPSNKVTEKGKDVELRCDPISGHTALYWYRQSLGQGLEFLIYFQGNSAPDKSGLPSDRFSAERTGGSVSTLTIQRTQQEDSAVYLCASSFQREVYNEQFFGPGTRLTVL.

V and J are TRBV5-1 and TRBJ2-7, with D possibly TRBD2 on 5 matching bases. Trimming shortened V by 0 bases and J by 3 bases, and 13 bases separated the two germline ends. The germline V gene encodes CDR1 SGHRS and CDR2 YFSETQ. This CDR3 region has 15 residues. The DNA of the CDR3 is TGCGCCAGCAGCTTGGAGGCTAGCAGGCTCTACGAGCAGTACTTC. Protein: CASSLEASRLYEQYF.

This chain joins TRBV12-5 and TRBJ2-5; D might be TRBD2 (5 bases). Germline V CDR1 and CDR2: LGHNT, FRNRAP. CDR3 length: 16 residues. V dropped 0 bases and J dropped 5 bases, with 16 bases sitting between them. CDR3 sequence (DNA): TGTGCTAGTGGTTTGGTAGGGAGTGCCATCCGGGAGACCCAGTACTTC. Translation gives CASGLVGSAIRETQYF. Together with reference TRBV12-5 and TRBJ2-5, the CDR3 gives the full variable domain: DARVTQTPRHKVTEMGQEVTMRCQPILGHNTVFWYRQTMMQGLELLAYFRNRAPLDDSGMPKDRFSAEMPDATLATLKIQPSEPRDSAVYFCASGLVGSAIRETQYFGPGTRLLVL.

The rearrangement links TRBV19 to TRBJ2-5, with TRBD2 matching 7 bases. The V gene's germline CDR1 is LNHDA and CDR2 SQIVND (reference sequence). V was pared by 6 bases and J by 4 bases, with 17 bases of the junction left unmatched. This CDR3 has 17 residues. The CDR3 reads CASSHDRDYLARETQYF. Here the CDR3 DNA reads TGTGCCAGTAGCCATGACCGGGACTACCTCGCCCGAGAGACCCAGTACTTC.

The gene calls are TRBV21-1 and TRBJ2-5; the tabulated D call, TRBD1, remains unverified against the DNA. The J call is in doubt because the DNA end fits TRBJ2-7 better. TRBV21-1 is marked as a pseudogene. This CDR3 contains 19 residues. The CDR3, as DNA: TGTGCCAGCAGCAACGTCCGGCAGGGGAATAGAAAAGAGGCCTACGAGCAGTACTTC. Translation: CASSNVRQGNRKEAYEQYF.

The sample holds a few counts of this clone. This sequence joins TRBV5-1 and TRBJ2-1; D ambiguous. CDR3 length: 12 amino acids. Looked up from germline, CDR1 is SGHRS and CDR2 is YFSETQ. V dropped 2 bases and J dropped 6 bases, with 6 bases sitting between them. The CDR3 coding sequence is TGCGCCAGCAGCTTAGAGGTCAATGAGCAGTTCTTC. Translating it yields CASSLEVNEQFF.

This rearrangement joins TRBV5-4 to TRBJ1-3, with 9 bases aligning to TRBD1. Trimming at V came to 3 bases and at J to 4 bases, leaving 11 bases not matched to a gene. Germline V gene data show CDR1 as SGHNT and CDR2 as YYREEE (reference sequence). The CDR3 covers 17 residues. The CDR3 loop reads CASSSAPSGTGGNTIYF. CDR3 in DNA: TGTGCCAGCAGCTCAGCCCCCTCCGGGACAGGGGGAAACACCATATATTTT.

This clone was seen a few times. This chain uses TRBV4-2 with TRBJ2-3, with a possible D match to TRBD1 (5 bases). V lost 0 bases, J lost 3 bases, and 7 bases lay in between. CDR1 LGHNA and CDR2 YNFKEQ come from the germline V gene. There are 14 residues in the CDR3. CDR3 loop: CASSQDGATDTQYF. The CDR3 nucleotides read TGTGCCAGCAGCCAAGATGGGGCAACAGATACGCAGTATTTT.

In DNA, the CDR3 is TGTGCCAGTCAAAGGGGGCTAGGGGAAAAACTGTTTTTT. Its translation: CASQRGLGEKLFF. The V gene is TRBV9, the J gene TRBJ1-4, with TRBD1 matching over 7 bases. Germline loops: CDR1 SGDLS, CDR2 YYNGEE. Losses at the gene ends were 8 bases for V and 8 bases for J; bases not matched to a gene: 9. CDR3 length: 13 amino acids.

A note on this clone: The same CDR3 can be traced to other DNA sequences in this sample. This chain uses TRBV30 with TRBJ1-2; the D gene is possibly TRBD1 (6 bases). Germline lookup yields CDR1 GTSNPN and CDR2 SVGIG (reference sequence). Trimming left V 6 bases short and J 0 bases short, with 14 bases between. This CDR3 is built from 14 residues. The CDR3 sequence is CACRGEGANYGYTF. In DNA, the CDR3 is TGTGCCTGTAGGGGTGAGGGGGCTAACTATGGCTACACCTTC.

The CDR3 loop is CASSLSSGNYEQYF. As DNA, the CDR3 is TGTGCCAGCAGTCTGTCTAGCGGCAACTACGAGCAGTACTTC. This chain joins TRBV27 and TRBJ2-7; 7 bases agree with TRBD2. The CDR3 runs to 14 residues. V gave up 5 bases and J gave up 3 bases; unmatched junction bases: 7. CDR1 and CDR2 from the germline V gene are MNHEY and SMNVEV (reference sequence).

The chain carries TRBV6-5 and TRBJ1-1; 7 bases are shared with TRBD1. V lost 5 bases and J lost 0; bases outside the gene matches: 6. CDR3 length: 15 amino acids. Germline CDR1 is MNHEY and CDR2 is SVGAGI. CDR3 loop: CASSRGQVMNTEAFF. CDR3 sequence (DNA): TGTGCCAGCAGTCGAGGACAGGTAATGAACACTGAAGCTTTCTTT.

This chain uses TRBV28 with TRBJ2-6; 11 bases are a match to TRBD1. V lost 6 bases, J lost 2 bases, and 6 bases stayed unmatched. The CDR3 has 17 residues. From germline, CDR1 is MDHEN and CDR2 SYDVKM. In DNA form, the CDR3 reads TGTGCCAGCAGCCAGGACAGGGGGCCTGCTGGGGCCAACGTCCTGACTTTC. Protein sequence: CASSQDRGPAGANVLTF.

The V call is TRBV14, the J call TRBJ2-5, with 8 bases aligning to TRBD1. Near its end, the DNA agrees better with TRBJ2-7, so the J call may be wrong. The CDR3 sequence is 13 residues long. The germline CDR1 and CDR2 sequences are SGHDN and FVKESK. CDR3 sequence (DNA): TGTGCCAGCAGTTGGACAGGGCGCAACGAGCAGTACTTC. Amino acids: CASSWTGRNEQYF.

This chain links TRBV7-3 with TRBJ2-1, with unresolved D. The CDR3 length is 15 residues. Germline CDR1 is SGHTA and CDR2 is FQGTGA. The V and J ends lost 5 bases and 1 base respectively, with 12 bases between them. The chain's CDR3 is CASSPSGGSYNEQFF. Here the CDR3 DNA reads TGTGCCAGCAGCCCCTCGGGTGGGTCCTACAATGAGCAGTTCTTC.

This sequence joins TRBV28 and TRBJ2-7; 7 bases are a match to TRBD1. The ends lost 2 bases at V and 2 bases at J; junction bases unmatched: 6. The CDR3 contains 15 residues. Looked up from germline, CDR1 is MDHEN and CDR2 is SYDVKM. The CDR3 region has the DNA TGTGCCAGCAGTTTACTCGGACAGGCTCCCTACGAGCAGTACTTC. Translating it yields CASSLLGQAPYEQYF.

The rearrangement links TRBV5-5 to TRBJ1-3, with D hard to call. V gave up 7 bases and J gave up 0 bases, with 11 bases separating them. The CDR3 totals 14 residues. Germline V gives CDR1 SGHKS, CDR2 YYEKEE (reference sequence). The CDR3 loop is CASARQYSGNTIYF. DNA for the CDR3: TGTGCCAGCGCCAGGCAGTACTCTGGAAACACCATATATTTT.